Presented here are 17 T cell receptor beta chains from one specimen sequenced in a study of blood T cell repertoires in COVID-19. Clones were read by immunoSEQ multiplex PCR, and TCRdb kept only the in-frame ones, dropping some. The sample includes about 260,000 clones, approximately 86% of them seen just once. Sequencing was performed on peripheral blood. These receptors all stem from a man in his thirties or forties with active or convalescent COVID-19.

V gene TRBV30 combines with J gene TRBJ1-5; TRBD1 matches at 12 bases. Losses at the gene ends were 6 bases for V and 6 bases for J; bases not matched to a gene: 9. CDR1 and CDR2 from the germline V gene are GTSNPN and SVGIG (reference sequence). The CDR3 extends over 15 amino acids. The CDR3 is CACSGWDRGPQPQHF. Written as DNA, the CDR3 is TGTGCCTGTTCCGGATGGGACAGGGGGCCTCAGCCCCAGCATTTT.

V is TRBV2 and J is TRBJ2-1; TRBD2 matches 10 bases. Germline values: CDR1 SNHLY, CDR2 FYNNEI. This CDR3 spans 15 amino acids. V was clipped by 6 bases and J by 5 bases; unmatched bases: 7. The CDR3 reads CASSETSGRHNEQFF. In DNA, the CDR3 is TGTGCCAGCAGCGAGACTAGCGGGCGGCACAATGAGCAGTTCTTC.

This chain uses TRBV30 with TRBJ1-4; TRBD1 might be the D (5 bases). This CDR3 spans 14 amino acids. Germline V CDR1 and CDR2: GTSNPN, SVGIG (reference sequence). V was trimmed by 3 bases and J by 4 bases, leaving 12 bases between them. CDR3 protein: CAWSDTGYNEKLFF. For the CDR3, the DNA is TGTGCCTGGAGCGATACAGGTTATAATGAAAAACTGTTTTTT.

The chain combines TRBV5-5 with TRBJ2-2; a weak D match, TRBD2 (5 bases). The CDR3 is 14 residues long. The germline V gene has CDR1 SGHKS and CDR2 YYEKEE (reference sequence). V shed 4 bases and J shed 4 bases, with 11 bases lying between them. CDR3 in DNA: TGTGCCAGCAGCCACGAAGGAGGCACCGGGGAGCTGTTTTTT. It yields the protein CASSHEGGTGELFF.

The table lists this clone with a count of one. The rearrangement uses TRBV3-1 (or the pseudogene TRBV3-2) and TRBJ1-6, with no clear D. V was pared by 2 bases and J by 7 bases, with 9 bases between. This CDR3 is 14 amino acids long. Germline V CDR1 and CDR2: LGHDT, YNNKEL (reference sequence). In nucleotides, the CDR3 is TGTGCCAGCAGCCAATCCGTGAGAAATTCACCCCTCCACTTT. It yields the protein CASSQSVRNSPLHF.

This chain links TRBV12-1 with TRBJ1-2; TRBD1, the D gene given by the table, was not confirmed from the DNA. TRBV12-1 is a pseudogene locus. CDR3 size: 11 residues. The CDR3 region is CASSLWTGETF. CDR3 nucleotide sequence: TGTGCCAGCAGCTTATGGACAGGCGAGACCTTC.

The chain couples TRBV29-1 to TRBJ2-1; D gene unclear. Trimming removed 5 bases from V and 5 bases from J, with 7 bases in between. The CDR3 is 11 amino acids. Germline values: CDR1 SQVTM, CDR2 ANQGSEA. CDR3 coding DNA: TGCAGCGTTATCTTAGACAATGAGCAGTTCTTC. This encodes CSVILDNEQFF.

This sequence joins TRBV27 and TRBJ1-5; TRBD1 is a possible D gene (6 bases). The CDR3 has 14 residues. Between the trimmed V and J ends, which lost 6 bases and 5 bases, there was a span of 14 bases. Germline lookup yields CDR1 MNHEY and CDR2 SMNVEV (reference sequence). CDR3 nucleotide sequence: TGTGCCAGCAGGGGCGGGGGGGGGCATCAGCCCCAGCATTTT. Translated, it gives CASRGGGGHQPQHF.

The chain carries TRBV9 and TRBJ2-5; 8 positions agree with TRBD2. The CDR3 is 14 residues long. V lost 3 bases, J lost 4 bases, and 5 bases stayed unmatched. CDR1 and CDR2 from the germline V gene are SGDLS and YYNGEE. CDR3 DNA sequence: TGTGCCAGCAGCGGTGTCCGGGGGGGAGAGACCCAGTACTTC. Amino acids: CASSGVRGGETQYF.

This chain joins TRBV5-4 and TRBJ1-1; D not certain. Germline assignment: CDR1 SGHNT and CDR2 YYREEE (reference sequence). The CDR3 consists of 14 residues. V was shortened by 6 bases and J by 5 bases, with 17 bases between the two germline ends. CDR3 sequence: CASTARDFGTEAFF. The CDR3 nucleotides are TGTGCCAGCACTGCGCGGGATTTTGGTACTGAAGCTTTCTTT.

This chain connects TRBV27 to TRBJ2-7; 9 bases line up with TRBD1. CDR3 length equals 17 residues. Germline V lookup: CDR1 MNHEY, CDR2 SMNVEV (reference sequence). Trimming took 5 bases from V and 3 from J; bases not matched to a gene: 14. In DNA form, the CDR3 reads TGTGCCAGCAGTGTCTCTTCCGGGACAGGGCATAGCTACGAGCAGTACTTC. As protein: CASSVSSGTGHSYEQYF.

The chain has TRBV6-2 or TRBV6-3 and TRBJ2-3; TRBD2 matches at 10 bases. Unmatched junction bases numbered 11, after V lost 5 bases and J lost 3 bases. The CDR3 has 17 amino acids. CDR1 is MNHEY and CDR2 is SVGEGT in the germline V gene. DNA of the CDR3: TGTGCCAGCAGTCCCCAGCGGGGGGGCCCGAAAACAGATACGCAGTATTTT. Its protein is CASSPQRGGPKTDTQYF.

V and J are TRBV9 and TRBJ1-2; D unresolved. The V gene lost 4 bases and the J gene lost 1 base, with 11 bases spanning the gap. The CDR3 length is 14 residues. CDR1 and CDR2 from the germline V gene are SGDLS and YYNGEE. CDR3 nucleotide sequence: TGTGCCAGCAGCCCGAACCCAGATAACTATGGCTACACCTTC. The encoded protein is CASSPNPDNYGYTF.

The genes are TRBV7-9 and TRBJ1-1, with TRBD1 matching 7 bases. V was clipped by 5 bases and J by 2 bases; unmatched bases: 8. This CDR3 comprises 15 residues. Germline assignment: CDR1 SEHNR and CDR2 FQNEAQ (reference sequence). CDR3 sequence: CASSPETGTNTEAFF. The CDR3 nucleotides read TGTGCCAGCAGCCCGGAGACAGGGACAAACACTGAAGCTTTCTTT.

The rearrangement links TRBV7-9 to TRBJ1-6; D is uncertain. Germline V gives CDR1 SEHNR, CDR2 FQNEAQ (reference sequence). The CDR3 spans 15 residues. Between the trimmed V and J ends, which lost 5 bases and 8 bases, there was a span of 16 bases. The CDR3 protein is CASSRSSVLDSPLHF. In DNA, the CDR3 is TGTGCCAGCAGCCGATCCTCGGTCCTCGATTCACCCCTCCACTTT.

The V and J genes are TRBV19 and TRBJ1-5, with D perhaps TRBD1 (6 bases). Trimming took off 3 bases at V and 5 bases at J, with 14 bases between the two ends. Germline V gene data show CDR1 as LNHDA and CDR2 as SQIVND (reference sequence). The CDR3 runs to 15 residues. The CDR3 protein is CASSIDGGFHQPQHF. The CDR3 DNA reads TGTGCCAGTAGTATTGATGGGGGCTTCCATCAGCCCCAGCATTTT. Full variable domain (remainder filled in from reference TRBV19 and TRBJ1-5): DGGITQSPKYLFRKEGQNVTLSCEQNLNHDAMYWYRQDPGQGLRLIYYSQIVNDFQKGDIAEGYSVSREKKESFPLTVTSAQKNPTAFYLCASSIDGGFHQPQHFGDGTRLSIL.

The chain employs TRBV5-1 and TRBJ1-1, with a tentative D call TRBD1 (6 bases). CDR3 size: 15 residues. The V gene's germline CDR1 is SGHRS and CDR2 YFSETQ. V was shortened by 0 bases and J by 1 base, with 10 bases between the two germline ends. In DNA, the CDR3 is TGCGCCAGCAGCTTGGACACACAGGGGAACACTGAAGCTTTCTTT. It specifies CASSLDTQGNTEAFF.